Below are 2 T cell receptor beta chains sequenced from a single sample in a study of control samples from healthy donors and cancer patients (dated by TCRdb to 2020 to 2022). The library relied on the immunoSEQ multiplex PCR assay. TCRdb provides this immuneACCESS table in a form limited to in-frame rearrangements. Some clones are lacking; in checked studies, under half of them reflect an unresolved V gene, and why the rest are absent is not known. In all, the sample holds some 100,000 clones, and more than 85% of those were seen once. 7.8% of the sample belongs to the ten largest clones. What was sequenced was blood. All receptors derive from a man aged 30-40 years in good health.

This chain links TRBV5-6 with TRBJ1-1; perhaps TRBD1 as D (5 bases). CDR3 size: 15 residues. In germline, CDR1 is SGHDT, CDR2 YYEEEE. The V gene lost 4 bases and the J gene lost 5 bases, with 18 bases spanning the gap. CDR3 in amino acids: CASSGGLRRQTEAFF. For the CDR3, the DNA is TGTGCCAGCAGCGGGGGTTTGAGGAGGCAAACTGAAGCTTTCTTT.

The CDR3 sequence: CSASRDRGAYEQYF. The CDR3 DNA follows: TGCAGTGCTAGTCGGGACAGGGGAGCCTACGAGCAGTACTTC. V gene TRBV20-1 combines with J gene TRBJ2-7; 10 nucleotides agree with TRBD1. The ends lost 3 bases at V and 2 bases at J; junction bases unmatched: 4. CDR1 and CDR2 (germline): DFQATT, SNEGSKA (reference sequence). This CDR3 has 14 residues.